The T cell receptor beta chain described here comes from a study of type 1 and type 2 diabetes patients. Across the study: Magnetic bead positive selection isolated CD4+ or CD8+ T cells from PBMCs.

Genomic DNA was the PCR template. Multiplex PCR with 30 forward and 13 reverse primers amplified the TCR beta CDR3. MiXCR, run by TCRdb on the multiplex PCR reads, gives a single entry per CDR3 protein. Of 280,000 or so distinct CDR3 sequences in the sample, over 45% were seen once. V lost 5 bases, J lost 3 bases, and 8 bases lay in between. Looked up from germline, CDR1 is SGHVS and CDR2 is FNYEAQ. CDR3 length equals 12 residues. This clonotype showed up many times. The material sequenced was peripheral blood mononuclear cells (PBMCs). This chain uses TRBV7-6 with TRBJ2-7; a weak D match, TRBD1 (6 bases). This clonotype was sampled from a man between 18 and 29 years old with type 2 diabetes. CDR3 region: CASSPTGYEQYF. In nucleotides, the CDR3 is TGTGCCAGCAGCCCGACAGGCTACGAGCAGTACTTC.